A selection of T cell receptor beta chains follows, all from one sample in a study of control samples from healthy donors and cancer patients. This table comes from immunoSEQ multiplex PCR, and its TCRdb copy is limited to in-frame clones, with some not included. The table records about 92,000 clones, roughly four fifths of them present only once. The sequencing input was blood. The receptor source for this set is a woman aged 55-75 years in good health. The CDR3 runs from the conserved cysteine through the conserved F or W. A D gene is named only where the DNA matches it firmly. Expanded clones are given a class, and other clones once, few, many or no size at all.

TRBV11-2	NA	NA	TRBJ2-5	TGTGCCAGCAGCACGAACTCAGGGTTGGAGACCCAGTACTTC	CASSTNSGLETQYF
TRBV12-3/TRBV12-4	NA	NA	TRBJ1-5	TGTGCCAGCAGTCAGGAAAAGCTCCAGCATTTT	CASSQEKLQHF
TRBV12-3/TRBV12-4	NA	NA	TRBJ1-2	TGTGCCAGCAGTTTAATTGGGGACTATGGCTACACCTTC	CASSLIGDYGYTF
TRBV5-1	once	TRBD2	TRBJ2-1	TGCGCCAGCAGCTTCGGTTCTAGCGGGGATTTCACAACGGAGCAGTTCTTC	CASSFGSSGDFTTEQFF
TRBV7-9	NA	NA	TRBJ1-2	TGTGCCAGCAGCTTAACCGGGGAGGGCGGCGGCTACACCTTC	CASSLTGEGGGYTF
TRBV5-6	NA	TRBD2	TRBJ2-5	TGTGCCAGCAGCACCGGACTAGCGGGAGGGCCGGTTAGAAAGACCCAGTACTTC	CASSTGLAGGPVRKTQYF
TRBV6-5	NA	NA	TRBJ2-5	TGTGCCAGCATGGGGGAGAGGGGGACCCAGTACTTC	CASMGERGTQYF
TRBV24-1	NA	NA	TRBJ1-2	TGTGCCACCAGTGATTCCGGGGCCATCTATGGCTACACCTTC	CATSDSGAIYGYTF
TRBV2	NA	NA	TRBJ1-6	TGTGCCAGCAGTGAAAGAGGCAACGATTCACCCCTCCACTTT	CASSERGNDSPLHF
TRBV11-3	NA	NA	TRBJ2-3	TGTGCCAGCAGCCTCTACGCCACAGATACGCAGTATTTT	CASSLYATDTQYF
TRBV3-1/TRBV3-2	NA	TRBD2	TRBJ2-1	TGTGCCAGCAGCCCTCTAGCGGGGAATAGTAATGAGCAGTTCTTC	CASSPLAGNSNEQFF
TRBV12-3/TRBV12-4	NA	NA	TRBJ1-1	TGTGCCAGCAGAATGACAGGCGCCACTGAAGCTTTCTTT	CASRMTGATEAFF
TRBV12-3/TRBV12-4	once	NA	TRBJ1-5	TGTGCCACCCAAGGGCTTAGCAATCAGCCCCAGCATTTT	CATQGLSNQPQHF
TRBV3-1/TRBV3-2	NA	TRBD1	TRBJ1-5	TGTGCCAGCAGCCAAGAGACAGGGGGTGAAAGTAGCAATCAGCCCCAGCATTTT	CASSQETGGESSNQPQHF
TRBV7-2	NA	NA	TRBJ2-3	TGTGCCAGCAGCTTAGACAGATCTAGCACAGATACGCAGTATTTT	CASSLDRSSTDTQYF
TRBV5-6	NA	TRBD1	TRBJ1-2	TGTGCCAGCAGCCCCTCGTGGTGGGGGACAGGGAACGGCTACACCTTC	CASSPSWWGTGNGYTF
TRBV2	NA	TRBD1	TRBJ1-5	TGTGCCAGCACCAGGACAGGGAGCATTACTCAGCCCCAGCATTTT	CASTRTGSITQPQHF